This T cell receptor beta chain was obtained from a study of OX40 agonist ivuxolimab in advanced cancers. Profiling relied on immunoSEQ multiplex PCR, and the TCRdb table lists in-frame clones only, not all of them. The table includes approximately 120,000 clones, under 95% detected once. To note about this clone: What it recognizes is unknown.

General study results and limits: Among the lowest levels of clonal expansion were found in partial responders at 0.1-3.0 mg/kg.

The germline V gene has CDR1 LNHDA and CDR2 SQIVND (reference sequence). The CDR3 is made up of 17 amino acids. The V and J ends lost 6 bases and 3 bases respectively, with 20 bases between them. The rearrangement links TRBV19 to TRBJ2-2, with a weak D call TRBD2 (6 bases). The receptor was derived from an adult with an advanced solid tumor such as melanoma, head and neck, liver or kidney cancer. The source was CD4+ or CD8+ T cells sorted from blood, collected in a trial of the OX40 agonist ivuxolimab. Written as DNA, the CDR3 is TGTGCCAGTAGCATTTGGGCCGGGTTAGCGGACACCGGGGAGCTGTTTTTT. Translation: CASSIWAGLADTGELFF.